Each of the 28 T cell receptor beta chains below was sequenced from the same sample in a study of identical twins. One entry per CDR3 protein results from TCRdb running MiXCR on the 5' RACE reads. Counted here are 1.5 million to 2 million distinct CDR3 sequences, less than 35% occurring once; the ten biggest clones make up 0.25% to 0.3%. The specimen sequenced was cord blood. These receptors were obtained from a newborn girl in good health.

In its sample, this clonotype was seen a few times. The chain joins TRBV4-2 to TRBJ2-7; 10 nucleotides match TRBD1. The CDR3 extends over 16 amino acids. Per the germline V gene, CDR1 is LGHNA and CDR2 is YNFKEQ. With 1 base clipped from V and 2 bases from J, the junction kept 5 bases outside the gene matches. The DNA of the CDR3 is TGTGCCAGCAGCCAAGGTGCTGGGACAGGGGCCTACGAGCAGTACTTC. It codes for CASSQGAGTGAYEQYF.

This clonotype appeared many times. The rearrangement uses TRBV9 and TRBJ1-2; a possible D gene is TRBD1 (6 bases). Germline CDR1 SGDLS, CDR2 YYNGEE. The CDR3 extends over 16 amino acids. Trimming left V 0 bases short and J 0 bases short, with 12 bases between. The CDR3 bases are TGTGCCAGCAGCGTAGGACAGGCACCCTCTAACTATGGCTACACCTTC. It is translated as CASSVGQAPSNYGYTF.

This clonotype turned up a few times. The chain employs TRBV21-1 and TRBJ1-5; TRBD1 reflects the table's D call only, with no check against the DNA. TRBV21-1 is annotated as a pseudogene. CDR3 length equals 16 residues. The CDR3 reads CASSKGGQALNQPQHF. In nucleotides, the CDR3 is TGTGCCAGCAGCAAAGGGGGACAGGCCCTCAATCAGCCCCAGCATTTT.

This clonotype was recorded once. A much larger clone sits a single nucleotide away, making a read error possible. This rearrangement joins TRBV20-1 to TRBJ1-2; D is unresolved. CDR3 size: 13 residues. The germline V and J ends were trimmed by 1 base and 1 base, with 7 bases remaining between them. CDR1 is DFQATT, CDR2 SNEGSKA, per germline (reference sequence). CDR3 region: CSARGASNYGYTF. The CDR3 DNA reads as TGCAGTGCTAGAGGGGCCAGTAACTATGGCTACACCTTC.

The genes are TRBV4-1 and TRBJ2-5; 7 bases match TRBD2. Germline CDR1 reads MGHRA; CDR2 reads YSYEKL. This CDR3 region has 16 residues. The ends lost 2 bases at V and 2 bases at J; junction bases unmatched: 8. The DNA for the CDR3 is TGCGCCAGCAGCCAATTTTTGCGGGGGAGACAAGAGACCCAGTACTTC. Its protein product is CASSQFLRGRQETQYF.

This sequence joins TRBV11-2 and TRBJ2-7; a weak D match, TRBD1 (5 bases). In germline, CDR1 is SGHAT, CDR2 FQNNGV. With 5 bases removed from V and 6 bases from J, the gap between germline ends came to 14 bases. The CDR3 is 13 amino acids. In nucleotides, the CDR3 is TGTGCCAGCAGCCCAGGGTTTGTCCCCGAGCAGTACTTC. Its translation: CASSPGFVPEQYF.

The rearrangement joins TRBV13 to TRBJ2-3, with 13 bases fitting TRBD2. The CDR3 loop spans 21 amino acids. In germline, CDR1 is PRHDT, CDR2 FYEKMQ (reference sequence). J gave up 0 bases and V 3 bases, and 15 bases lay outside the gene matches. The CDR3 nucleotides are TGTGCCAGCAGCTTTAGGATACCGACTAGCGGGAGGTACCCTAGCACAGATACGCAGTATTTT. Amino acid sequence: CASSFRIPTSGRYPSTDTQYF.

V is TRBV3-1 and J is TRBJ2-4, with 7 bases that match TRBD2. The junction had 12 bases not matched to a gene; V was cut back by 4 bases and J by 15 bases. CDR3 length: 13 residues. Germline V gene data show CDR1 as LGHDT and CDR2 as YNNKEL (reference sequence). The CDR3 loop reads CASSRGPRTRTYF. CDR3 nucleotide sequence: TGTGCCAGCAGCCGGGGACCAAGGACTAGGACGTACTTC. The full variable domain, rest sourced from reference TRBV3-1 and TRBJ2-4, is DTAVSQTPKYLVTQMGNDKSIKCEQNLGHDTMYWYKQDSKKFLKIMFSYNNKELIINETVPNRFSPKSPDKAHLNLHINSLELGDSAVYFCASSRGPRTRTYFGAGTRLSVL.

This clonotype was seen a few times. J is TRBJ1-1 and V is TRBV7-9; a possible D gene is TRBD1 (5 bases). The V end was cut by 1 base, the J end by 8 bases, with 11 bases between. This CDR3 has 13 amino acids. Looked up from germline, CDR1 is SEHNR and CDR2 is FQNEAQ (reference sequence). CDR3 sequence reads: CASSLVAQAEAFF. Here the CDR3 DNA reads TGTGCCAGCAGCTTAGTAGCACAGGCGGAAGCTTTCTTT.

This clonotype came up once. CDR3 sequence reads: CASRRTVAERTDTQYF. CDR3 sequence (DNA): TGTGCCAGTAGACGGACGGTAGCGGAGCGCACAGATACGCAGTATTTT. The chain links TRBV19 to TRBJ2-3, with D perhaps matching TRBD2 (6 bases). This CDR3 has 16 amino acids. Trimming took off 6 bases at V and 1 base at J, with 17 bases between the two ends. In germline, CDR1 is LNHDA, CDR2 SQIVND (reference sequence).

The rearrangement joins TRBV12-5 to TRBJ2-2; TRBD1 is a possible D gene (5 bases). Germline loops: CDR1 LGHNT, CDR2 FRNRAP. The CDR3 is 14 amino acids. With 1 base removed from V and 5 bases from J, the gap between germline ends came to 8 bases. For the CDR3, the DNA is TGTGCTAGTGGTTTGGGACAGTTAACCGGGGAGCTGTTTTTT. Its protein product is CASGLGQLTGELFF.

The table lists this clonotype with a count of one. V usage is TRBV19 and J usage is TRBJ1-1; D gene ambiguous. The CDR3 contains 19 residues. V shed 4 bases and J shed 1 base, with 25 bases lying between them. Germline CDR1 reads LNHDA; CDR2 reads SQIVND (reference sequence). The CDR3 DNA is TGTGCCAGTAGTACATTCCCCCCGGGGTCGCGGCGTAAGAACACTGAAGCTTTCTTT. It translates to CASSTFPPGSRRKNTEAFF.

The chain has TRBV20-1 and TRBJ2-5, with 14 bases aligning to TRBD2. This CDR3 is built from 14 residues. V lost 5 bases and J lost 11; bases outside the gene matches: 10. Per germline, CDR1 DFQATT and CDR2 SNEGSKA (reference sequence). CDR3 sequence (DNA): TGCAGTGCTCAAGGGACTAGCGGGAGCTATGAGCAGTACTTC. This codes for CSAQGTSGSYEQYF.

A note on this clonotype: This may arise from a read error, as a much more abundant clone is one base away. The CDR3 coding sequence is TGTGCCAGCAGTGGGCCTAGCGGTGAGACCCAGTTCTTC. Translation: CASSGPSGETQFF. This sequence joins TRBV25-1 and TRBJ2-1; 7 bases are shared with TRBD2. Germline CDR1 MGHDK, CDR2 SYGVNS. Unmatched junction bases numbered 10, after V lost 4 bases and J lost 13 bases. There are 13 residues in the CDR3. Combining the CDR3 with reference TRBV25-1 and TRBJ2-1 gives the whole variable domain EADIYQTPRYLVIGTGKKITLECSQTMGHDKMYWYQQDPGMELHLIHYSYGVNSTEKGDLSSESTVSRIRTEHFPLTLESARPSHTSQYLCASSGPSGETQFFGPGTRLTVL.

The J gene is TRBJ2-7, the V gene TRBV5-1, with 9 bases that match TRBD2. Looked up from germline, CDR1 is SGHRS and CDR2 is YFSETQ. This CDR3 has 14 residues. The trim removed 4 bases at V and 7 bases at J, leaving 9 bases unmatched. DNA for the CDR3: TGCGCCAGCAGCGGGACTAGCCGCAACAATGAGCAGTACTTC. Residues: CASSGTSRNNEQYF.

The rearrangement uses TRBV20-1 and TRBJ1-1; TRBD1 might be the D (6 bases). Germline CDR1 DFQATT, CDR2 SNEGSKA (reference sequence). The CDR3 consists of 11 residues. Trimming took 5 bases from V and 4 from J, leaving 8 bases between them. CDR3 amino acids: CSAPRGTEAFF. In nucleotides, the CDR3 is TGCAGTGCTCCCAGGGGCACTGAAGCTTTCTTT.

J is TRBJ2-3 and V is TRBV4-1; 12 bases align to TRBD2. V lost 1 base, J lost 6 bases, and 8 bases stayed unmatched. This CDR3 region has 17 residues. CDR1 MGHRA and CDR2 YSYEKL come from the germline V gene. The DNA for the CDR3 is TGCGCCAGCAGCCAAGTAGTGACTAGCGGGAGTGGGGATACGCAGTATTTT. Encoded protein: CASSQVVTSGSGDTQYF.

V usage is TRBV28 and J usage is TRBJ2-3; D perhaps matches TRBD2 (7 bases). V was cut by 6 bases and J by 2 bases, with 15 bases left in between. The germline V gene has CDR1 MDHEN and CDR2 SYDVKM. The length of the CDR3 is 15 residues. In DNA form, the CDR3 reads TGTGCCAGCAGCCCTCGGCGGGGGCCCACAGATACGCAGTATTTT. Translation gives CASSPRRGPTDTQYF.

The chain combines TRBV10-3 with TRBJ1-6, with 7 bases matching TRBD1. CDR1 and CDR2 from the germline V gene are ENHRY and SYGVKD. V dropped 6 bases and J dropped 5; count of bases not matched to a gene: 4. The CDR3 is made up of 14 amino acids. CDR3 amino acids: CAIRDRTDNSPLHF. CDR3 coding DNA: TGTGCCATCAGGGACAGGACGGATAATTCACCCCTCCACTTT.

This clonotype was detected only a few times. Written as DNA, the CDR3 is TGTGCCTGGACTTCGGCGGGGGGGCCTTTAGAGACCCAGTACTTC. Translating gives CAWTSAGGPLETQYF. V gene TRBV30 combines with J gene TRBJ2-5; 9 positions agree with TRBD2. CDR3 length: 15 residues. V trimming: 4 bases; J trimming: 4 bases; junction bases outside the gene matches: 10. CDR1 and CDR2 (germline): GTSNPN, SVGIG (reference sequence). The full variable domain, its missing parts supplied by reference TRBV30 and TRBJ2-5, is SQTIHQWPATLVQPVGSPLSLECTVEGTSNPNLYWYRQAAGRGLQLLFYSVGIGQISSEVPQNLSASRPQDRQFILSSKKLLLSDSGFYLCAWTSAGGPLETQYFGPGTRLLVL.

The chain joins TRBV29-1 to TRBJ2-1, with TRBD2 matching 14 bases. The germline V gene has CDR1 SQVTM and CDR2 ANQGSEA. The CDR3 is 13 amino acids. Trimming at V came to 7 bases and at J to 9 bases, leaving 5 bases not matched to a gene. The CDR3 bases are TGCAGCGGGGGACTAGCGGGGGCCGGTGAGCAGTTCTTC. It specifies CSGGLAGAGEQFF.

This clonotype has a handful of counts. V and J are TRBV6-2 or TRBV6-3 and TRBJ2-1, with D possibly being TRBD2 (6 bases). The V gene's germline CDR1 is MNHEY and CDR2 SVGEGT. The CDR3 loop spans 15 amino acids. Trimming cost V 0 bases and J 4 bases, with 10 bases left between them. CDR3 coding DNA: TGTGCCAGCAGTTACTCCCTGGGGGGTTACAATGAGCAGTTCTTC. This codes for CASSYSLGGYNEQFF.

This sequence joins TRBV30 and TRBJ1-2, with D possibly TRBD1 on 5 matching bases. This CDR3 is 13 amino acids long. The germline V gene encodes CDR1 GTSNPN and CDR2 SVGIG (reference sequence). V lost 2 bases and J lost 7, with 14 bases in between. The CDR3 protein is CAWSKRGRGGYTF. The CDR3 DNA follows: TGTGCCTGGAGTAAGAGGGGACGGGGTGGCTACACCTTC. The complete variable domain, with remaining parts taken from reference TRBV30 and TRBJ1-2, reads SQTIHQWPATLVQPVGSPLSLECTVEGTSNPNLYWYRQAAGRGLQLLFYSVGIGQISSEVPQNLSASRPQDRQFILSSKKLLLSDSGFYLCAWSKRGRGGYTFGSGTRLTVV.

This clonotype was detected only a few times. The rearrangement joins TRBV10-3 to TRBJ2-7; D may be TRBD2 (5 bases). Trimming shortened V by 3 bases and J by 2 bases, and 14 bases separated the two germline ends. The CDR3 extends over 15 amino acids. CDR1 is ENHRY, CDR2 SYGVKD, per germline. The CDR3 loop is CAISESPGSPYEQYF. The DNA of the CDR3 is TGTGCCATCAGTGAATCCCCGGGGTCACCCTACGAGCAGTACTTC.

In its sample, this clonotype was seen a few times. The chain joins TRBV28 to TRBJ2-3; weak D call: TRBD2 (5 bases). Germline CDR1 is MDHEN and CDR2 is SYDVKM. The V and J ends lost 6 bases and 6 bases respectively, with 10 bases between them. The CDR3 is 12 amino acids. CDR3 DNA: TGTGCCAGCAGACCTAGCTTCGATACGCAGTATTTT. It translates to CASRPSFDTQYF.

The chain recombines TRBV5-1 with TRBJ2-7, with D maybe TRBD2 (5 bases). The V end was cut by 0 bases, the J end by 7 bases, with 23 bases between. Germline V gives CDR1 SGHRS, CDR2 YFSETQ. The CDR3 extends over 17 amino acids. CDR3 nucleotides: TGCGCCAGCAGCTTGGCCGGTCCCGGGGTCAGGCACAATGAGCAGTACTTC. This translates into CASSLAGPGVRHNEQYF.

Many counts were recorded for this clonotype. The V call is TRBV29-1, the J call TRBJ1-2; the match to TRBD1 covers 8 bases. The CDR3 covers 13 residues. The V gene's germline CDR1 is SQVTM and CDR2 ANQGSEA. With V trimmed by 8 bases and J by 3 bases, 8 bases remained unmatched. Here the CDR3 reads CSSKGQGDYGYTF. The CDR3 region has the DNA TGCAGCTCCAAAGGACAGGGAGACTATGGCTACACCTTC.

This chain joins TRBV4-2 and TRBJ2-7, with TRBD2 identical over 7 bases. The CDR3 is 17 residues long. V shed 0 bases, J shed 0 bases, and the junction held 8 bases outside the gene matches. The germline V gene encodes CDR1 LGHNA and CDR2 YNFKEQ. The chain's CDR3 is CASSQDHPGLTSYEQYF. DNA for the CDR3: TGTGCCAGCAGCCAAGATCACCCGGGACTAACCTCCTACGAGCAGTACTTC.